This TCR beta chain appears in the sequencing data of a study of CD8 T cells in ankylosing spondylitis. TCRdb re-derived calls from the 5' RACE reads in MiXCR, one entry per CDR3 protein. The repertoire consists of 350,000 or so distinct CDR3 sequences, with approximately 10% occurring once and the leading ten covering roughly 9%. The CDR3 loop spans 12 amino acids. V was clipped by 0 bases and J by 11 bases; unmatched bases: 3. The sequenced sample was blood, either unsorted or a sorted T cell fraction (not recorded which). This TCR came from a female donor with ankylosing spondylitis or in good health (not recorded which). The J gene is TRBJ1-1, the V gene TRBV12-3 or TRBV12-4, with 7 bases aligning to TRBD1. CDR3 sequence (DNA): TGTGCCAGCAGTTTAGCTACAGGGGTCGCTTTCTTT. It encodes CASSLATGVAFF.